Presented here are 23 T cell receptor beta chains from one specimen sequenced in a study of blood T cell repertoires in COVID-19. The assay was immunoSEQ multiplex PCR, and TCRdb's table has in-frame clones only and misses some. Here the sample spans 300,000 to 400,000 clones, more than 75% being singletons. The specimen was peripheral blood. These receptors were taken from a woman aged 45 to 65 who had recovered from COVID-19.

The chain has TRBV6-2 or TRBV6-3 and TRBJ2-3; a weak D match, TRBD2 (5 bases). V dropped 3 bases and J dropped 4 bases, with 14 bases sitting between them. CDR1 is MNHEY and CDR2 is SVGEGT in the germline V gene. The CDR3 is made up of 15 amino acids. This CDR3 reads CASSYGVANPDTQYF. As DNA, the CDR3 is TGTGCCAGCAGTTATGGAGTAGCGAATCCAGATACGCAGTATTTT.

For this clone: One end of the junction varies from germline; a read error may be responsible. The chain carries TRBV7-7 and TRBJ2-5; 7 positions agree with TRBD1. Germline V gene lookup returns CDR1 SSHAT and CDR2 FNYEAQ (reference sequence). CDR3 length: 14 residues. The CDR3 region has the DNA TGTGCTAGCAGCTTAGCAGGGGGTGGAGAGACCCAGTACTTC. Translating it yields CASSLAGGGETQYF.

In its sample, this clone was seen once. The J gene is TRBJ1-6, the V gene TRBV11-2; a weak D match, TRBD1 (6 bases). CDR3 length: 12 residues. From germline, CDR1 is SGHAT and CDR2 FQNNGV. The V and J ends lost 4 bases and 8 bases respectively, with 6 bases between them. The CDR3 coding sequence is TGTGCCAGCAGCTCAGGGGATTCACCCCTCCACTTT. Protein sequence: CASSSGDSPLHF.

J is TRBJ2-1 and V is TRBV7-9, with D possibly being TRBD2 (6 bases). The germline gives CDR1 SEHNR, CDR2 FQNEAQ (reference sequence). Trimming left V 6 bases short and J 8 bases short, with 23 bases between. CDR3 size: 16 residues. The CDR3: CASSYGGVGMVHEQFF. CDR3 in DNA: TGTGCCAGCAGTTATGGAGGGGTTGGGATGGTTCATGAGCAGTTCTTC.

V gene TRBV6-5 combines with J gene TRBJ2-7; no firm D call. Deletions cut 5 bases from V and 6 bases from J, with 20 bases between. The V gene's germline CDR1 is MNHEY and CDR2 SVGAGI. This CDR3 is 15 amino acids long. Here the CDR3 DNA reads TGTGCCAGCAGTAACGACTTTCGCCGACTCGCCGAGCAGTACTTC. It specifies CASSNDFRRLAEQYF.

The chain combines TRBV28 with TRBJ1-1; 7 bases agree with TRBD1. Germline V CDR1 and CDR2: MDHEN, SYDVKM. V was clipped by 4 bases and J by 3 bases; unmatched bases: 8. This CDR3 is 15 amino acids long. The chain's CDR3 is CASSSFTGADTEAFF. In DNA, the CDR3 is TGTGCCAGCAGTTCATTTACAGGGGCCGACACTGAAGCTTTCTTT.

The chain employs TRBV15 and TRBJ1-5, with 7 bases fitting TRBD1. The CDR3 is made up of 14 amino acids. Germline V CDR1 and CDR2: LNHNV, YYDKDF (reference sequence). With V trimmed by 6 bases and J by 2 bases, 4 bases remained unmatched. This CDR3 is CATREDRGNQPQHF. DNA of the CDR3: TGTGCCACCAGAGAAGACAGGGGCAATCAGCCCCAGCATTTT.

The chain has TRBV30 and TRBJ1-3; D possibly corresponds to TRBD1 (6 bases). The CDR3 extends over 15 amino acids. The germline V gene has CDR1 GTSNPN and CDR2 SVGIG (reference sequence). V lost 0 bases and J lost 3, with 12 bases in between. CDR3 region: CAWSVSGGNGNTIYF. The CDR3, as DNA: TGTGCCTGGAGTGTATCGGGGGGCAATGGAAACACCATATATTTT.

This chain joins TRBV6-2 or TRBV6-3 and TRBJ2-1, with 14 bases lining up with TRBD2. The CDR3 is 17 amino acids. CDR1 is MNHEY and CDR2 is SVGEGT in the germline V gene. The junction had 7 bases not matched to a gene; V was cut back by 2 bases and J by 7 bases. In DNA form, the CDR3 reads TGTGCCAGCAGTTACGCCACGACTAGCGGGGGGGCGAATGAGCAGTTCTTC. It translates to CASSYATTSGGANEQFF.

The chain is built from TRBV28 and TRBJ1-5; D is ambiguous. V was clipped by 6 bases and J by 6 bases, with 6 bases between them. The germline gives CDR1 MDHEN, CDR2 SYDVKM. The CDR3 sequence is 11 residues long. The CDR3 loop reads CASSAIQPQHF. In nucleotides, the CDR3 is TGTGCCAGCAGCGCGATTCAGCCCCAGCATTTT.

The chain has TRBV5-1 and TRBJ2-5, with D possibly TRBD1 on 6 matching bases. Deletions cut 3 bases from V and 9 bases from J, with 18 bases between. The CDR3 is 14 residues long. Germline V CDR1 and CDR2: SGHRS, YFSETQ. The CDR3 spells CASSSDRTSGAQYF. DNA for the CDR3: TGCGCCAGCAGCTCAGACAGGACGTCCGGGGCCCAGTACTTC.

The chain employs TRBV19 and TRBJ2-2; TRBD1 aligns across 9 bases. The germline CDR1 and CDR2 sequences are LNHDA and SQIVND (reference sequence). Germline trimming cut 4 bases from V and 7 bases from J; bases unmatched to any gene: 4. This CDR3 is 14 amino acids long. CDR3 DNA sequence: TGTGCCAGTAGTACGGGACAGGGAATCGGGGAGCTGTTTTTT. Its protein is CASSTGQGIGELFF.

J is TRBJ2-3 and V is TRBV2; D remains ambiguous. Trimming shortened V by 5 bases and J by 0 bases, and 12 bases separated the two germline ends. The CDR3 covers 15 residues. Germline-derived CDR1 and CDR2 are SNHLY and FYNNEI. The CDR3 here is CASSLLDSSTDTQYF. The CDR3 nucleotides are TGTGCCAGCAGTTTGTTAGACTCTAGCACAGATACGCAGTATTTT.

The chain has TRBV5-4 and TRBJ2-2; the match to TRBD2 covers 11 bases. CDR3 length: 15 residues. V lost 4 bases, J lost 6 bases, and 5 bases stayed unmatched. Germline CDR1 and CDR2: SGHNT and YYREEE (reference sequence). The DNA of the CDR3 is TGTGCCAGCAGCAAACTAGCGGGGGCAGCCGGGGAGCTGTTTTTT. As protein: CASSKLAGAAGELFF.

The chain uses TRBV10-2 and TRBJ2-2; 8 nucleotides line up with TRBD1. The CDR3 consists of 15 residues. V trimming: 6 bases; J trimming: 5 bases; junction bases outside the gene matches: 8. The germline gives CDR1 WSHSY, CDR2 SAAADI. CDR3 loop: CASRQGARGTGELFF. CDR3 in DNA: TGCGCCAGCAGGCAGGGGGCGAGAGGGACCGGGGAGCTGTTTTTT.

The chain uses TRBV7-9 and TRBJ2-5; D is unclear. This CDR3 has 14 amino acids. CDR1 and CDR2 (germline): SEHNR, FQNEAQ (reference sequence). Trimming pared 3 bases from V and 2 bases from J, leaving 10 bases between. In DNA form, the CDR3 reads TGTGCCAGCAGCTTGACGTTAGCACAAGAGACCCAGTACTTC. Residues: CASSLTLAQETQYF. Based on the CDR3 plus reference TRBV7-9 and TRBJ2-5, the full variable domain is DTGVSQNPRHKITKRGQNVTFRCDPISEHNRLYWYRQTLGQGPEFLTYFQNEAQLEKSRLLSDRFSAERPKGSFSTLEIQRTEQGDSAMYLCASSLTLAQETQYFGPGTRLLVL.

There are a few counts of this clone. The V and J genes are TRBV7-9 and TRBJ1-6; D unclear. Trimming took off 4 bases at V and 9 bases at J, with 7 bases between the two ends. The germline V gene has CDR1 SEHNR and CDR2 FQNEAQ (reference sequence). The CDR3 spans 12 residues. The CDR3 bases are TGTGCCAGCAGCTCCTCGTTTTCACCCCTCCACTTT. Translated, it gives CASSSSFSPLHF.

J is TRBJ2-1 and V is TRBV5-5, with no clear D. V lost 4 bases, J lost 0 bases, and 14 bases lay in between. CDR1 SGHKS and CDR2 YYEKEE come from the germline V gene (reference sequence). The CDR3 is 16 residues long. CDR3 sequence reads: CASSPLGVVSYNEQFF. The DNA of the CDR3 is TGTGCCAGCAGCCCACTCGGAGTAGTCTCCTACAATGAGCAGTTCTTC.

V is TRBV11-1 and J is TRBJ2-6; TRBD2 matches 7 bases. This CDR3 is built from 16 residues. Germline V gene lookup returns CDR1 SGHAT and CDR2 FQDESV (reference sequence). Unmatched junction bases numbered 5, after V lost 5 bases and J lost 1 base. CDR3 DNA sequence: TGTGCCAGCAGCCGGGGAGGGCGGTCTGGGGCCAACGTCCTGACTTTC. The encoded protein is CASSRGGRSGANVLTF.

The table lists this clone with a count of one. The V gene is TRBV7-9, the J gene TRBJ1-2; D may be TRBD1 (6 bases). The CDR3 consists of 13 residues. In germline, CDR1 is SEHNR, CDR2 FQNEAQ (reference sequence). V shed 1 base and J shed 8 bases, with 11 bases lying between them. The CDR3 loop reads CASSLEQGRGYTF. CDR3 in DNA: TGTGCCAGCAGCTTAGAACAGGGCAGAGGCTACACCTTC.

This clone was seen a single time. This chain joins TRBV4-1 and TRBJ2-6, with 8 bases that match TRBD1. V was pared by 1 base and J by 0 bases, with 5 bases of the junction left unmatched. The CDR3 is made up of 18 amino acids. CDR1 is MGHRA and CDR2 is YSYEKL in the germline V gene. The CDR3 sequence: CASSQVGQGVSGANVLTF. The CDR3 nucleotides read TGCGCCAGCAGCCAAGTTGGACAGGGAGTCTCTGGGGCCAACGTCCTGACTTTC.

Regarding this clone: One end of the junction does not line up with germline, which may come from a read error. The chain recombines TRBV20-1 with TRBJ1-1; the D gene is possibly TRBD1 (6 bases). The CDR3 is 9 amino acids. Germline V gene sequence: CDR1 DFQATT, CDR2 SNEGSKA (reference sequence). The CDR3 nucleotides are TGCAGTACCCTTGGACAGCGTTATTTT. Translating it yields CSTLGQRYF.

The chain combines TRBV7-2 with TRBJ2-1; D is unresolved. The germline V and J ends were trimmed by 5 bases and 4 bases, with 15 bases remaining between them. Germline-derived CDR1 and CDR2 are SGHTA and FQGNSA. The CDR3 extends over 15 amino acids. The CDR3 here is CASSRFYDTYNEQFF. The CDR3 bases are TGTGCCAGCAGCCGCTTTTACGACACTTACAATGAGCAGTTCTTC.